The 23 T cell receptor beta chains below come from one sample, sequenced in a study of shared clonotypes between healthy human individuals. TCRdb's table, derived via immunoSEQ multiplex PCR, lists solely in-frame clones and lacks some. The repertoire holds about 750,000 clones, with nearly 95% as singletons. Only CD45RO-negative cells positively selected for CCR7 counted as naive CD8 cells, so terminally differentiated effector memory CD45RA+ cells were excluded. The specimen was naive CD8+ T cells sorted from blood. These receptors originate from a man aged 30-40 years in good health.

This clone has only a few counts. The V and J genes are TRBV6-5 and TRBJ1-2; D is ambiguous. Per germline, CDR1 MNHEY and CDR2 SVGAGI. The V gene lost 6 bases and the J gene lost 6 bases, with 14 bases spanning the gap. CDR3 length equals 13 residues. CDR3 sequence: CASSPSGYDGYTF. For the CDR3, the DNA is TGTGCCAGCAGCCCATCGGGGTACGATGGCTACACCTTC.

This clone was recorded only once. The V gene is TRBV9, the J gene TRBJ2-1; unclear D gene. Trimming took off 3 bases at V and 0 bases at J, with 13 bases between the two ends. The CDR3 covers 16 residues. Germline V lookup: CDR1 SGDLS, CDR2 YYNGEE. CDR3 bases: TGTGCCAGCAGCGCAAATACGGGTAGCTCCTACAATGAGCAGTTCTTC. This encodes CASSANTGSSYNEQFF.

The V and J genes are TRBV9 and TRBJ2-1; no clear D gene. V was pared by 4 bases and J by 3 bases, with 17 bases between. CDR1 is SGDLS, CDR2 YYNGEE, per germline. The CDR3 totals 16 residues. The CDR3 sequence: CASSPPGRRLYNEQFF. CDR3 nucleotide sequence: TGTGCCAGCAGCCCCCCAGGCAGACGTCTCTACAATGAGCAGTTCTTC. The variable domain in full, completed from reference TRBV9 and TRBJ2-1, reads DSGVTQTPKHLITATGQRVTLRCSPRSGDLSVYWYQQSLDQGLQFLIQYYNGEERAKGNILERFSAQQFPDLHSELNLSSLELGDSALYFCASSPPGRRLYNEQFFGPGTRLTVL.

V is TRBV27 and J is TRBJ2-1; TRBD1 matches at 10 bases. Germline assignment: CDR1 MNHEY and CDR2 SMNVEV (reference sequence). Germline trimming cut 10 bases from V and 5 bases from J; bases unmatched to any gene: 5. This CDR3 has 13 residues. CDR3: CATGQGFDNEQFF. CDR3 nucleotide sequence: TGTGCCACGGGACAGGGGTTCGACAATGAGCAGTTCTTC.

The chain has TRBV29-1 and TRBJ2-1; possibly TRBD2 for D (5 bases). Germline V CDR1 and CDR2: SQVTM, ANQGSEA. There are 15 residues in the CDR3. V was shortened by 1 base and J by 2 bases, with 12 bases between the two germline ends. CDR3 sequence reads: CSVEVRATPYNEQFF. For the CDR3, the DNA is TGCAGCGTTGAAGTGCGGGCGACCCCCTACAATGAGCAGTTCTTC.

This rearrangement joins TRBV6-1 to TRBJ1-3; no firm D call. CDR3 size: 14 residues. CDR1 is MNHNS and CDR2 is SASEGT in the germline V gene. V was shortened by 3 bases and J by 0 bases, with 6 bases between the two germline ends. Written as DNA, the CDR3 is TGTGCCAGCAGTGAGCAGTACTCTGGAAACACCATATATTTT. The encoded protein is CASSEQYSGNTIYF.

The chain couples TRBV27 to TRBJ2-2; TRBD2 aligns across 9 bases. V shed 0 bases and J 7 bases; nucleotides not matched to a gene: 6. Germline V gene sequence: CDR1 MNHEY, CDR2 SMNVEV (reference sequence). The CDR3 is 16 residues long. CDR3 sequence reads: CASSLSKAGGGGELFF. The CDR3 DNA follows: TGTGCCAGCAGTTTATCCAAAGCGGGAGGTGGCGGGGAGCTGTTTTTT.

V gene TRBV7-9 combines with J gene TRBJ2-1; 7 nucleotides agree with TRBD1. V lost 4 bases to trimming and J lost 9 bases; unmatched junction nucleotides: 3. CDR3 length: 12 amino acids. Per the germline V gene, CDR1 is SEHNR and CDR2 is FQNEAQ (reference sequence). CDR3 sequence: CASSSDRVEQFF. The CDR3 nucleotides read TGTGCCAGCAGCTCTGACAGGGTTGAGCAGTTCTTC.

A single count supports this clone. V gene TRBV7-3 combines with J gene TRBJ1-1, with TRBD1 as a possible D gene (6 bases). V lost 0 bases, J lost 5 bases, and 10 bases lay in between. CDR3 size: 14 residues. The germline gives CDR1 SGHTA, CDR2 FQGTGA. As DNA, the CDR3 is TGTGCCAGCAGCTTAACCGGGGGCCGGACTGAAGCTTTCTTT. Translation gives CASSLTGGRTEAFF.

V gene TRBV25-1 combines with J gene TRBJ1-1; D not certain. Per germline, CDR1 MGHDK and CDR2 SYGVNS. The CDR3 consists of 12 residues. V was cut by 4 bases and J by 0 bases, with 3 bases left in between. CDR3 DNA: TGTGCCAGCAGTGTCATGAACACTGAAGCTTTCTTT. Translation gives CASSVMNTEAFF.

CDR3 sequence (DNA): TGTGCCAGCAGCTTATTAGGGACCAGTGTGTTGGATACGCAGTATTTT. This translates into CASSLLGTSVLDTQYF. This chain connects TRBV7-6 to TRBJ2-3; D could derive from TRBD1 or TRBD2 (5 bases each). Germline V gives CDR1 SGHVS, CDR2 FNYEAQ. Trimming pared 2 bases from V and 6 bases from J, leaving 18 bases between. The CDR3 consists of 16 residues.

This clone was seen a few times. V and J are TRBV9 and TRBJ2-2, with TRBD2 identical over 11 bases. In germline, CDR1 is SGDLS, CDR2 YYNGEE. The CDR3 covers 15 residues. Germline trimming cut 4 bases from V and 4 bases from J; bases unmatched to any gene: 3. The CDR3 DNA reads TGTGCCAGCAGCCCTGGGACTAGCGGCACCGGGGAGCTGTTTTTT. Translated, it gives CASSPGTSGTGELFF.

The chain uses TRBV28 and TRBJ1-2; TRBD1 agrees at 10 bases. Unmatched junction bases numbered 25, after V lost 1 base and J lost 8 bases. CDR1 MDHEN and CDR2 SYDVKM come from the germline V gene. The CDR3 has 21 amino acids. CDR3 sequence: CASSLSISLENALGQGVGYTF. The CDR3 DNA sequence: TGTGCCAGCAGTTTATCGATTTCGCTAGAAAATGCACTCGGACAGGGGGTAGGCTACACCTTC.

This clone has just one count. J is TRBJ2-7 and V is TRBV5-5; the D gene is possibly TRBD1 (6 bases). The germline V gene encodes CDR1 SGHKS and CDR2 YYEKEE (reference sequence). V lost 4 bases and J lost 2, with 13 bases in between. CDR3 length equals 14 residues. CDR3 sequence: CASSTRAGAYEQYF. The CDR3 DNA reads TGTGCCAGCAGCACCAGGGCAGGGGCCTACGAGCAGTACTTC.

The sample holds one count of this clone. The rearrangement joins TRBV4-3 to TRBJ2-1; D is undetermined. V was clipped by 0 bases and J by 4 bases, with 19 bases between them. The germline gives CDR1 LGHNA, CDR2 YSLEER. The CDR3 has 18 amino acids. The CDR3 region is CASSQERASSRPYNEQFF. The CDR3 bases are TGCGCCAGCAGCCAAGAACGGGCCTCATCCCGCCCATACAATGAGCAGTTCTTC.

The chain recombines TRBV27 with TRBJ2-7; 11 nucleotides align to TRBD2. The J segment lost 3 bases and the V segment lost 4 bases, leaving 11 bases of the junction unmatched. CDR3 length: 17 residues. CDR1 is MNHEY and CDR2 is SMNVEV in the germline V gene (reference sequence). Written as DNA, the CDR3 is TGTGCCAGCAGTTCTCTACTAGCGGGAGTACAGAACTACGAGCAGTACTTC. Translating it yields CASSSLLAGVQNYEQYF.

The genes are TRBV5-8 and TRBJ2-7; a weak D match, TRBD2 (7 bases). Deletions cut 2 bases from V and 4 bases from J, with 10 bases between. The CDR3 runs to 13 residues. The V gene's germline CDR1 is SGHTS and CDR2 YDEGEE. The CDR3 DNA is TGTGCCAGCAGCTTACGGGGGGCATACGAGCAGTACTTC. This translates into CASSLRGAYEQYF.

V is TRBV7-2 and J is TRBJ2-5; D remains ambiguous. The CDR3 totals 14 residues. Trimming took 5 bases from V and 1 from J, leaving 11 bases between them. Germline CDR1 and CDR2: SGHTA and FQGNSA. The DNA for the CDR3 is TGTGCCAGCAGCCCGCTGGACGGCCAAGAGACCCAGTACTTC. This encodes CASSPLDGQETQYF.

The chain uses TRBV27 and TRBJ2-3; 9 bases are a match to TRBD1. The CDR3 is 20 amino acids. V was clipped by 5 bases and J by 7 bases; unmatched bases: 25. The germline gives CDR1 MNHEY, CDR2 SMNVEV (reference sequence). CDR3 DNA sequence: TGTGCCAGCAGTACAGCCGTGGGTAACCCGGACAGGGGCGAACCGAATACGCAGTATTTT. Translated: CASSTAVGNPDRGEPNTQYF.

This sequence joins TRBV4-3 and TRBJ2-1, with 9 bases matching TRBD2. Per the germline V gene, CDR1 is LGHNA and CDR2 is YSLEER. This CDR3 contains 17 residues. V lost 0 bases, J lost 0 bases, and 3 bases stayed unmatched. For the CDR3, the DNA is TGCGCCAGCAGCCAAGATTTTAGCGGGAGCTCCTACAATGAGCAGTTCTTC. Translating gives CASSQDFSGSSYNEQFF.

This clone has a single count. The CDR3 protein is CASSLGLTEQFF. The CDR3 nucleotides read TGTGCCAGCAGCCTTGGACTTACTGAGCAGTTCTTC. J is TRBJ2-1 and V is TRBV5-4; possibly TRBD2 for D (5 bases). The CDR3 spans 12 residues. From germline, CDR1 is SGHNT and CDR2 YYREEE (reference sequence). V was shortened by 4 bases and J by 9 bases, with 11 bases between the two germline ends.

This chain connects TRBV6-5 to TRBJ2-1; TRBD1 matches at 10 bases. Trimming took 8 bases from V and 5 from J; bases not matched to a gene: 9. The CDR3 covers 15 residues. Germline V lookup: CDR1 MNHEY, CDR2 SVGAGI. The CDR3 sequence: CASGYSGTGDNEQFF. CDR3 DNA: TGTGCCAGCGGGTATTCCGGGACAGGGGACAATGAGCAGTTCTTC.

V and J are TRBV7-6 and TRBJ2-3; 11 bases are a match to TRBD2. From germline, CDR1 is SGHVS and CDR2 FNYEAQ. The CDR3 spans 18 residues. The J segment lost 3 bases and the V segment lost 2 bases, leaving 10 bases of the junction unmatched. The CDR3 here is CASSLNLAGTSGTDTQYF. The CDR3 DNA is TGTGCCAGCAGCTTAAATTTAGCCGGGACTAGCGGAACAGATACGCAGTATTTT.